Below, one TCR beta chain is given with its context. The antigen this receptor binds is unknown. Qualities for individual bases were not recorded, and no much larger clone is one base off. At one collaborating source in Seattle, patients were enrolled during active infection and were followed longitudinally through the course of disease. Whole blood was collected in K2EDTA tubes by collaborating institutions according to the institutions' own protocols. For TCRbeta analysis, collaborators shipped samples in one of three forms: frozen whole blood, isolated PBMCs, or DNA extracted from either of those sample types. TCRbeta CDR3 regions were amplified from genomic DNA by means of the immunoSEQ Assay, a bias-controlled multiplex PCR. The original methods were these. The number of nucleated cells in each sample was estimated from the amplification of reference gene primers within the assay. Sequence reads were collapsed and filtered to measure the absolute abundance of every unique TCRbeta CDR3 rearrangement. For each sample, productive Simpson clonality was calculated as the square root of Simpson's diversity index over productive rearrangements. The immuneACCESS repertoire file appears here via TCRdb, limited to in-frame rearrangements. These files lack a portion of the clones; in checked studies, under half of the deficit traces to unresolved V genes, and the cause of the others is not known. V and J calls and clone size are copied from that table; D and trimming were computed from the DNA. A total of about 140,000 clones appear in this sample, 88% of them only once. Clones ranked in the top ten supply approximately 2.4% of the sample.

The data were taken from a study of blood T cell repertoires in COVID-19 (dated by TCRdb to the early 2020s). Describing the broader study: Samples covering the acute and convalescent phases of COVID-19 were provided by collaborators in the United States, Italy and Spain. The material from the prospective study consisted of cDNA or gDNA derived from T cells, B-cell-depleted T cells, or PBMCs. Subjects who had been exposed to COVID-19, were actively infected with it, or had recovered from it provided the deeply sampled blood TCRbeta repertoires that made up the dataset. A freely available public database, intended as a resource for researchers studying the immune response to SARS-CoV-2, is where the repertoires were released. The samples were drawn from the first 160 participants of the ongoing ImmuneRACE study and from 1,254 subjects provided by 6 global collaborators. Sample metadata almost always included a de-identified subject ID, COVID-19 status, age in years and sex. Where available, HLA class I and class II types were obtained from metadata supplied by the sample provider rather than from assay-based typing. What the authors observed across the whole study: The amount of clinical and demographic metadata varied by source and participant and was provided uncurated.

The germline V gene (reference sequence) sets CDR1 to GTSNPN and CDR2 to SVGIG. The germline V and J ends show losses of 2 bases and 4 bases respectively, and no gene match explains 9 bases of the junction. The CDR3 goes from the cysteine to the phenylalanine over 15 residues. Only the CDR3 portion is preserved as DNA: 45 bases, with reading frame beginning at the first base. The sequencing sample was made of peripheral blood. The source of this sequence is a human donor with COVID-19, enrolled during active disease. The donor label of this sample is uncertain. Recombination linked TRBV30 to TRBJ2-7, and TRBD1 aligns with 9 junction nucleotides. The CDR3 region: CAWSKAGQGLYEQYF. The DNA sequence is given as TGTGCCTGGAGTAAGGCGGGACAGGGTCTTTACGAGCAGTACTTC.